This T cell receptor beta chain was captured in a study of cytomegalovirus exposure and HLA in healthy donors. Background on the study: Earlier, 150 million to 200 million T cells were analyzed, and approximately 110 million unique TCR beta sequences were found among them. Out of 300 to 500 genotyped donors, about 80% belonged to the Caucasian-associated ancestry cluster.

This PCR relied on a set of 60 Vbeta primers and 13 Jbeta primers. The protocol was immunoSEQ multiplex PCR, while the TCRdb copy is restricted to in-frame clones and leaves out a portion. This sample has 200,000 to 250,000 clones, with 83% found just once. Notes on the study in general: Association of roughly 17,000 TCR beta sequences with HLA alleles was found at 0.05 false discovery rate in a later analysis. In a later analysis, V- and J-gene trimming of beta chains associated with a DCLRE1C missense variant, replicated independently.

Comments on this clone: Its target is not known.

This CDR3 has 17 amino acids. The V segment lost 5 bases and the J segment 3 bases; nucleotides outside the gene matches: 13. Germline CDR1 reads SGHTA; CDR2 reads FQGNSA. The sample taken for sequencing was PBMCs. The V and J genes are TRBV7-2 and TRBJ2-3; 8 bases are shared with TRBD2. The sequence came from a girl aged 10-17 years in good health and CMV-seronegative. This CDR3 reads CASSDVALAGHTDTQYF. CDR3 bases: TGTGCCAGCAGCGACGTGGCGTTAGCGGGGCATACAGATACGCAGTATTTT.